This is a list of T cell receptor beta chains from one sample in a study of blood T cell repertoires in COVID-19. Profiled with immunoSEQ multiplex PCR; TCRdb holds only in-frame clones, not every one. The sample holds more than 45,000 clones, approximately 86% seen once. Sequences were obtained from peripheral blood. The receptors here all came from a man aged 55-75 years with active or convalescent COVID-19. Each CDR3 is given with its conserved first and last residue.

v_call: TRBV19; cdr3_aa: CASRTNQGAGPLHF
v_call: TRBV3-1/TRBV3-2; cdr3_aa: CASSPITSSYNEQFF
v_call: TRBV28; cdr3_aa: CASSSQGLGGYTF
v_call: TRBV5-1; cdr3_aa: CASSLTGLGNQPQHF
v_call: TRBV6-5; cdr3_aa: CASTHSGASYF
v_call: TRBV28; cdr3_aa: CASKDGLGEQYF
v_call: TRBV24-1; cdr3_aa: CATSDPRTGGLEAFF
v_call: TRBV3-1/TRBV3-2; cdr3_aa: CASASLSTGGVGEKLFF
v_call: TRBV28; cdr3_aa: CASSLQGVGLADQETQYF
v_call: TRBV2; cdr3_aa: CASSEQGYSNQPQHF
v_call: TRBV11-2; cdr3_aa: CASSLTGTGWLETQYF
v_call: TRBV7-3; cdr3_aa: CASSSQGGNTEAFF
v_call: TRBV25-1; cdr3_aa: CASSESQTGAAETQYF
v_call: TRBV14; cdr3_aa: CASRGAGYGYTF
v_call: TRBV3-1/TRBV3-2; cdr3_aa: CASRQGGADTQYF
v_call: TRBV29-1; cdr3_aa: CSVLRIRLVNTEAFF
v_call: TRBV4-3; cdr3_aa: CASSQDSGQGTDTQYF
v_call: TRBV2; cdr3_aa: CASSVNLGGVSDTQYF
v_call: TRBV6-6; cdr3_aa: CASSYGGDQTTETQYF
v_call: TRBV5-1; cdr3_aa: CASSLDAAGGREQFF
v_call: TRBV7-3; cdr3_aa: CASSLIRQGKDNEQFF
v_call: TRBV18; cdr3_aa: CASSPADRLYEQYF
v_call: TRBV29-1; cdr3_aa: CSVTGTGGGTDTQYF
v_call: TRBV9; cdr3_aa: CASSATSQETQYF
v_call: TRBV5-1; cdr3_aa: CASSSGTGQNYGYTF
v_call: TRBV7-9; cdr3_aa: CASSFGDGGKFGYTF
v_call: TRBV5-1; cdr3_aa: CASSLVGPGELFF
v_call: TRBV7-9; cdr3_aa: CASSLGSGSGELFF
v_call: TRBV7-3; cdr3_aa: CASSLGGVETQYF
v_call: TRBV6-5; cdr3_aa: CASSFPLSPLHF
v_call: TRBV6-1; cdr3_aa: CASSGAYRGLQPQHF
v_call: TRBV10-2; cdr3_aa: CASSEFRGTSIGNEQFF
v_call: TRBV12-5; cdr3_aa: CASGLVLDGAAGLDQPQHF
v_call: TRBV4-3; cdr3_aa: CASSQDPTGGNEKLFF
v_call: TRBV3-1/TRBV3-2; cdr3_aa: CASRQTLDTGYTF
v_call: TRBV2; cdr3_aa: CASSHLAGGRRQETQYF
v_call: TRBV7-9; cdr3_aa: CASSLDGDYEQYF
v_call: TRBV3-1/TRBV3-2; cdr3_aa: CASSRRDSQETQYF
v_call: TRBV5-6; cdr3_aa: CASSLAVRGGMNEQFF
v_call: TRBV6-5; cdr3_aa: CASMPRQGSYEQYF
v_call: TRBV4-1; cdr3_aa: CASSHDRAGTGGFYGYTF
v_call: TRBV6-6; cdr3_aa: CASSLTGEPEAFF
v_call: TRBV5-1; cdr3_aa: CASSPILTANYGYTF
v_call: TRBV20-1; cdr3_aa: CSAYRVGGYTF
v_call: TRBV30; cdr3_aa: CAWSGDRGNNEKLFF